Listed here are 28 T cell receptor beta chains from one sample, sequenced in a study of shared clonotypes between healthy human individuals (TCRdb year 2020). Library method: the immunoSEQ multiplex PCR assay. TCRdb's version of the immuneACCESS table is confined to in-frame rearrangements and falls short of the full clone set. An unresolved V gene accounts for under half of the shortfall where checked; the remainder is of unknown origin. Recorded for this sample are 2 million to 2.5 million clones; 90% to 97% of them occurred a single time. In total, the top ten clones hold roughly 0.13% of the sample. Material: naive CD4+ T cells sorted from blood. This specimen's cell subset or site label, per the study, means: CD45RA+ positively selected. These receptor sequences come from a man aged 18 to 29 in good health.

This chain connects TRBV7-2 to TRBJ1-2; D unclear. The germline gives CDR1 SGHTA, CDR2 FQGNSA. CDR3 length: 13 amino acids. V dropped 5 bases and J dropped 0 bases, with 7 bases sitting between them. CDR3 protein: CASSKRANYGYTF. CDR3 DNA sequence: TGTGCCAGCAGCAAGAGAGCTAACTATGGCTACACCTTC.

The gene calls are TRBV9 and TRBJ1-2, with 7 bases matching TRBD1. Germline assignment: CDR1 SGDLS and CDR2 YYNGEE. This CDR3 spans 14 amino acids. V dropped 0 bases and J dropped 7; count of bases not matched to a gene: 6. The CDR3 loop is CASSVGQGTGGYTF. For the CDR3, the DNA is TGTGCCAGCAGCGTAGGACAGGGAACGGGTGGCTACACCTTC.

This clone was recorded only once. J is TRBJ2-3 and V is TRBV7-2; 7 bases agree with TRBD2. CDR3 size: 16 residues. The V gene's germline CDR1 is SGHTA and CDR2 FQGNSA. The junction had 10 bases not matched to a gene; V was cut back by 5 bases and J by 2 bases. In nucleotides, the CDR3 is TGTGCCAGCAGCCCCGACGGTGCGGGAGACACAGATACGCAGTATTTT. Translating it yields CASSPDGAGDTDTQYF.

This rearrangement joins TRBV7-8 to TRBJ2-7, with 10 nucleotides matching TRBD2. V dropped 3 bases and J dropped 7; count of bases not matched to a gene: 6. Germline CDR1 is SGHVS and CDR2 is FQNEAQ. The CDR3 has 14 residues. DNA for the CDR3: TGTGCCAGCAGCTTCTCTAGCGGGAGAGAGGAGCAGTACTTC. This encodes CASSFSSGREEQYF.

This rearrangement joins TRBV27 to TRBJ1-6; D is ambiguous. Germline V gene lookup returns CDR1 MNHEY and CDR2 SMNVEV (reference sequence). This CDR3 region has 15 residues. V was cut by 6 bases and J by 6 bases, with 15 bases left in between. CDR3 DNA sequence: TGTGCCAGCAGCTTTGGGGTTGGGATTAATTCACCCCTCCACTTT. It yields the protein CASSFGVGINSPLHF.

This chain joins TRBV9 and TRBJ2-2, with 9 bases lining up with TRBD2. The CDR3 runs to 15 residues. Germline V CDR1 and CDR2: SGDLS, YYNGEE. V was pared by 0 bases and J by 5 bases, with 2 bases of the junction left unmatched. The CDR3 reads CASSVVLAGTGELFF. In DNA form, the CDR3 reads TGTGCCAGCAGCGTAGTCCTAGCGGGAACCGGGGAGCTGTTTTTT.

Only one count was recorded for this clone. The genes are TRBV5-1 and TRBJ1-1; D remains unclear. The CDR3 contains 14 residues. The ends were cut back, 4 bases at V and 6 bases at J, with 16 bases in the middle. Germline V gene data show CDR1 as SGHRS and CDR2 as YFSETQ. The CDR3 DNA is TGCGCCAGCAGCCCCGCCTTCACGGACCCTGAAGCTTTCTTT. Its translation is CASSPAFTDPEAFF.

This clone has only one observation. The genes are TRBV30 and TRBJ1-2; D uncertain. This CDR3 spans 13 amino acids. Trimming shortened V by 0 bases and J by 8 bases, and 13 bases separated the two germline ends. Germline loops: CDR1 GTSNPN, CDR2 SVGIG (reference sequence). CDR3 DNA sequence: TGTGCCTGGAGTGTACGGGCAGAGGCCGGCTACACCTTC. Its protein is CAWSVRAEAGYTF.

V is TRBV6-5 and J is TRBJ1-2; no clear D. V lost 5 bases, J lost 5 bases, and 15 bases lay in between. This CDR3 is built from 14 residues. Germline lookup yields CDR1 MNHEY and CDR2 SVGAGI. DNA for the CDR3: TGTGCCAGCAGTAGCGGGGTGGGTCGGTATGGCTACACCTTC. Its protein is CASSSGVGRYGYTF.

The chain couples TRBV6-5 to TRBJ2-7; 8 nucleotides agree with TRBD2. This CDR3 has 13 amino acids. CDR1 is MNHEY, CDR2 SVGAGI, per germline. V lost 10 bases to trimming and J lost 2 bases; unmatched junction nucleotides: 7. The CDR3 loop reads CATHREGPYEQYF. CDR3 in DNA: TGTGCCACGCATCGGGAGGGCCCCTACGAGCAGTACTTC.

Here the CDR3 DNA reads TGTGCCAGCAGCCCTTGGACTAGCGGACCCCGGACAGATACGCAGTATTTT. The encoded protein is CASSPWTSGPRTDTQYF. This chain uses TRBV7-9 with TRBJ2-3; TRBD2 aligns across 10 bases. This CDR3 has 17 residues. V dropped 5 bases and J dropped 3; count of bases not matched to a gene: 11. The V gene's germline CDR1 is SEHNR and CDR2 FQNEAQ (reference sequence). The full variable domain, completed using reference TRBV7-9 and TRBJ2-3, is DTGVSQNPRHKITKRGQNVTFRCDPISEHNRLYWYRQTLGQGPEFLTYFQNEAQLEKSRLLSDRFSAERPKGSFSTLEIQRTEQGDSAMYLCASSPWTSGPRTDTQYFGPGTRLTVL.

To note about this clone: Its ends do not fully match the called genes, so a read error is possible. The chain has TRBV5-1 and TRBJ1-2; the D gene is possibly TRBD1 (5 bases). CDR1 is SGHRS and CDR2 is YFSETQ in the germline V gene. The CDR3 runs 16 residues. The CDR3 loop is CASSLGGRGSNYGYTF. CDR3 bases: TGCGCAAGCAGCTTGGGAGGTCGGGGGTCTAACTATGGCTACACCTTC. The variable domain in full, with the rest retrieved from reference TRBV5-1 and TRBJ1-2, is KAGVTQTPRYLIKTRGQQVTLSCSPISGHRSVSWYQQTPGQGLQFLFEYFSETQRNKGNFPGRFSGRQFSNSRSEMNVSTLELGDSALYLCASSLGGRGSNYGYTFGSGTRLTVV.

The CDR3 DNA reads TGTGCCAGCAGCCGCGGGACAGGGATAATGAACACTGAAGCTTTCTTT. Amino acids: CASSRGTGIMNTEAFF. The V call is TRBV11-2, the J call TRBJ1-1; 9 bases align to TRBD1. The length of the CDR3 is 16 residues. The germline V gene has CDR1 SGHAT and CDR2 FQNNGV. The ends lost 5 bases at V and 0 bases at J; junction bases unmatched: 7.

As to this clone: This CDR3 is also generated by other DNA sequences in the sample. CDR3 bases: TGTGCCAGCAGCGAGGGACAGGGGGCCGGTCAGCCCCAGCATTTT. As protein: CASSEGQGAGQPQHF. The gene calls are TRBV2 and TRBJ1-5, with 12 bases that match TRBD1. V shed 6 bases and J 6 bases; nucleotides not matched to a gene: 6. This CDR3 has 15 amino acids. Germline CDR1 and CDR2: SNHLY and FYNNEI.

The rearrangement uses TRBV25-1 and TRBJ1-3; 10 bases agree with TRBD1. V shed 4 bases and J 6 bases; nucleotides not matched to a gene: 6. Germline V CDR1 and CDR2: MGHDK, SYGVNS. The CDR3 has 15 residues. This chain's CDR3 is CASSGSGTGENTIYF. The CDR3 DNA is TGTGCCAGCAGTGGGTCTGGGACAGGGGAAAACACCATATATTTT. The full variable domain, rest sourced from reference TRBV25-1 and TRBJ1-3, is EADIYQTPRYLVIGTGKKITLECSQTMGHDKMYWYQQDPGMELHLIHYSYGVNSTEKGDLSSESTVSRIRTEHFPLTLESARPSHTSQYLCASSGSGTGENTIYFGEGSWLTVV.

As concerns this clone: At the DNA level, this CDR3 is encoded by other sequences in the same sample as well. The chain employs TRBV6-5 and TRBJ2-1; D is possibly TRBD1 (6 bases). CDR3 size: 12 residues. Germline-derived CDR1 and CDR2 are MNHEY and SVGAGI. The V gene lost 5 bases and the J gene lost 6 bases, with 8 bases spanning the gap. DNA of the CDR3: TGTGCCAGCAGTCGAGGGGGCAATGAGCAGTTCTTC. It yields the protein CASSRGGNEQFF.

Only one count was recorded for this clone. This chain uses TRBV18 with TRBJ2-5; D may correspond to TRBD1 or TRBD2 (5 bases each). The CDR3 runs to 14 residues. With 5 bases removed from V and 7 bases from J, the gap between germline ends came to 17 bases. From germline, CDR1 is KGHSH and CDR2 LQKENI. The CDR3 region has the DNA TGTGCCAGCTCAGGGGACGTCGACAGCGGGACCCAGTACTTC. It is translated as CASSGDVDSGTQYF.

V is TRBV7-8 and J is TRBJ2-2, with 10 bases that match TRBD1. The CDR3 has 15 amino acids. Losses at the gene ends were 6 bases for V and 3 bases for J; bases not matched to a gene: 4. Germline V gene sequence: CDR1 SGHVS, CDR2 FQNEAQ. The chain's CDR3 is CASSTDRGDTGELFF. CDR3 in DNA: TGTGCCAGCAGTACGGACAGGGGGGACACCGGGGAGCTGTTTTTT.

V usage is TRBV10-2 and J usage is TRBJ1-1, with TRBD1 as a possible D gene (5 bases). CDR3 size: 17 residues. The V and J ends lost 0 bases and 0 bases respectively, with 14 bases between them. The germline V gene encodes CDR1 WSHSY and CDR2 SAAADI. The DNA of the CDR3 is TGCGCCAGCAGTGAGTCGATATCGGAGGGGTTGAACACTGAAGCTTTCTTT. It is translated as CASSESISEGLNTEAFF.

The V call is TRBV11-2, the J call TRBJ2-2, with D perhaps TRBD1 (5 bases). Germline-derived CDR1 and CDR2 are SGHAT and FQNNGV. The CDR3 is 13 residues long. The V gene lost 6 bases and the J gene lost 4 bases, with 9 bases spanning the gap. As DNA, the CDR3 is TGTGCCAGCAGTACAGGTCCCACCGGGGAGCTGTTTTTT. Encoded protein: CASSTGPTGELFF.

The V call is TRBV7-3, the J call TRBJ2-7; TRBD1 aligns across 8 bases. Germline CDR1 reads SGHTA; CDR2 reads FQGTGA. J lost 6 bases, V lost 5 bases, and 6 bases had no gene match. The CDR3 is 13 residues long. The DNA for the CDR3 is TGTGCCAGCAGCCTCACGACAGGGGCCGAGCAGTACTTC. Protein: CASSLTTGAEQYF.

This chain connects TRBV30 to TRBJ2-1; 9 bases match TRBD2. Germline loops: CDR1 GTSNPN, CDR2 SVGIG (reference sequence). The CDR3 is 14 residues long. J gave up 3 bases and V 2 bases, and 2 bases lay outside the gene matches. The CDR3 DNA is TGTGCCTGGAGTACTAGCGGGTTCTACAATGAGCAGTTCTTC. Translated: CAWSTSGFYNEQFF.

The J gene is TRBJ2-7, the V gene TRBV6-5; D is possibly TRBD2 (5 bases). The V end was cut by 7 bases, the J end by 7 bases, with 23 bases between. The CDR3 has 15 amino acids. CDR1 and CDR2 (germline): MNHEY, SVGAGI. CDR3 DNA: TGTGCCAGCACCACCCGAAGGAGAGGGCCACAAGAGCAGTACTTC. Its protein product is CASTTRRRGPQEQYF.

The chain carries TRBV13 and TRBJ1-1, with a possible D match to TRBD1 (6 bases). Per germline, CDR1 PRHDT and CDR2 FYEKMQ (reference sequence). V lost 4 bases to trimming and J lost 0 bases, with 12 bases between them. The CDR3 extends over 15 amino acids. For the CDR3, the DNA is TGTGCCAGCAGCTCCGGACAGACCATGAACACTGAAGCTTTCTTT. It codes for CASSSGQTMNTEAFF. The entire variable domain, with the rest obtained from reference TRBV13 and TRBJ1-1, is as follows: AAGVIQSPRHLIKEKRETATLKCYPIPRHDTVYWYQQGPGQDPQFLISFYEKMQSDKGSIPDRFSAQQFSDYHSELNMSSLELGDSALYFCASSSGQTMNTEAFFGQGTRLTVV.

The chain joins TRBV12-5 to TRBJ2-3; 7 nucleotides agree with TRBD2. This CDR3 has 16 residues. V shed 0 bases and J 2 bases; nucleotides not matched to a gene: 5. The germline V gene encodes CDR1 LGHNT and CDR2 FRNRAP. CDR3 coding DNA: TGTGCTAGTGGTTTGGTACTGGGAGGGTTCACAGATACGCAGTATTTT. Translating gives CASGLVLGGFTDTQYF.

The chain uses TRBV7-2 and TRBJ1-1; no clear D gene. V lost 2 bases and J 6 bases, leaving 4 bases between the germline ends. The germline gives CDR1 SGHTA, CDR2 FQGNSA. This CDR3 is 11 amino acids long. The CDR3: CASSLSSEAFF. The CDR3 DNA is TGTGCCAGCAGCTTAAGTTCTGAAGCTTTCTTT.

The rearrangement joins TRBV18 to TRBJ2-2, with D hard to call. The CDR3 has 15 amino acids. V lost 2 bases to trimming and J lost 1 base, with 8 bases between them. The germline CDR1 and CDR2 sequences are KGHSH and LQKENI. CDR3 protein: CASSPTVKNTGELFF. For the CDR3, the DNA is TGTGCCAGCTCACCAACAGTAAAGAACACCGGGGAGCTGTTTTTT. Full variable domain (missing parts from reference TRBV18 and TRBJ2-2): NAGVMQNPRHLVRRRGQEARLRCSPMKGHSHVYWYRQLPEEGLKFMVYLQKENIIDESGMPKERFSAEFPKEGPSILRIQQVVRGDSAAYFCASSPTVKNTGELFFGEGSRLTVL.

As concerns this clone: Other DNA sequences of this sample code for an identical CDR3. The chain links TRBV18 to TRBJ1-1, with a weak D call TRBD1 (5 bases). Germline-derived CDR1 and CDR2 are KGHSH and LQKENI. This CDR3 is built from 14 residues. V lost 3 bases and J 3 bases, leaving 11 bases between the germline ends. The CDR3 nucleotides are TGTGCCAGCTCACCCCGGCAGGGAGACACTGAAGCTTTCTTT. Its translation: CASSPRQGDTEAFF.